A few counts support the clone carrying this T cell receptor (beta chain). Its antigen is not identified. The data derive from a study of T-cell memory formation after mild COVID-19. As for the study in general: In these data, TCR clusters were largely donor specific. Regarding the study as a whole: Cross-reactive memory seemingly joined, as some responding clones were found in pre-infection memory. CD4/CD8 balance characterized clones contracting day 15 to 85, and CD4+ skew characterized later expanders.

TCRdb redid the calling of the 5' RACE reads with MiXCR, one entry per CDR3 protein. In the table there are nearly 200,000 distinct CDR3 sequences, 18% of which are singletons. The V and J ends lost 5 bases and 6 bases respectively, with 17 bases between them. The CDR3 contains 15 residues. Germline V gene data show CDR1 as KGHSH and CDR2 as LQKENI. The sample consisted of PBMCs or a T cell subset sorted from them (not recorded which). The source is an adult woman who had mild COVID-19 (a few samples of this study predate the infection). Cell type and time point are not known. This chain links TRBV18 with TRBJ2-1; perhaps TRBD2 as D (6 bases). The DNA for the CDR3 is TGTGCCAGCTCATCCGGGACTCCGTCCGGCAATGAGCAGTTCTTC. The encoded protein is CASSSGTPSGNEQFF.